The rows below give T cell receptor beta chains drawn from one sample of a study of Graves' ophthalmopathy and Graves' hyperthyroidism. MiXCR was run by TCRdb on the multiplex PCR reads, yielding one entry per CDR3 protein. Among 900,000 to 1,200,000 distinct CDR3 sequences, about two fifths were seen once, and the ten largest hold over 8.5%. Sequenced sample: peripheral blood or thyroid tissue (not recorded which). The receptors originated from an adult man with Graves' hyperthyroidism. CDR3s include the opening cysteine and the closing phenylalanine or tryptophan. The order of the fields is clone size, D gene, V gene, J gene, CDR3 protein, CDR3 DNA. D genes are given only for firm matches. A clone size is listed for some rows: how often the clone was seen (once, few, many), or a class if it is expanded.

>few|TRBD1|TRBV7-9|TRBJ2-5
CASSSRDRGFGSHRETQYF
TGTGCCAGCAGCTCCCGGGACAGGGGTTTCGGATCCCATCGCGAGACCCAGTACTTC
>many|.|TRBV28|TRBJ1-2
CASSYVGANYGYTF
TGTGCCAGCAGTTACGTCGGGGCGAACTATGGCTACACCTTC
>.|.|TRBV27|TRBJ1-4
CASSFTPRATNEKLFF
TGTGCCAGCAGTTTCACTCCTCGGGCAACTAATGAAAAACTGTTTTTT
>once|TRBD1|TRBV29-1|TRBJ1-2
CSVEKDRGTSPGYTF
TGCAGCGTTGAAAAGGACAGGGGGACTTCGCCTGGCTACACCTTC
>many|.|TRBV7-6|TRBJ1-4
CASSLVPGEDEKLFF
TGTGCCAGCAGCTTAGTGCCAGGGGAGGATGAAAAACTGTTTTTT
>.|TRBD1|TRBV7-8|TRBJ1-6
CASSPVGTGGVNSPLHF
TGTGCCAGCAGCCCCGTCGGGACAGGGGGCGTGAATTCACCCCTCCACTTT
>few|TRBD1|TRBV18|TRBJ1-2
CASSPQGADYGYTF
TGTGCCAGCTCACCGCAGGGGGCGGACTATGGCTACACCTTC
>many|TRBD1|TRBV7-2|TRBJ1-5
CASSASGTDVNQPQHF
TGTGCCAGCAGCGCTTCGGGGACAGATGTAAATCAGCCCCAGCATTTT
>few|.|TRBV10-3|TRBJ1-1
CAISQQGLNTEAFF
TGTGCCATCAGTCAACAGGGCCTGAACACTGAAGCTTTCTTT
>.|TRBD1|TRBV10-3|TRBJ2-7
CATKGTGTYEQYF
TGTGCCACGAAGGGGACAGGAACATACGAGCAGTACTTC
>.|.|TRBV3-1|TRBJ1-1
CASSQVSGRNTEAFF
TGTGCCAGCAGCCAAGTATCCGGTAGGAACACTGAAGCTTTCTTT
>.|.|TRBV10-2|TRBJ2-7
CASSQGVTPSYEQYF
TGTGCCAGCAGCCAAGGGGTGACCCCGAGCTACGAGCAGTACTTC
>.|.|TRBV6-5|TRBJ1-1
CASRMLVGGGNTEAFF
TGTGCCAGCAGGATGTTAGTAGGGGGGGGGAACACTGAAGCTTTCTTT
>few|TRBD1|TRBV29-1|TRBJ1-2
CSVETTGSNGYTF
TGCAGCGTAGAAACGACAGGGTCTAATGGCTACACCTTC
>once|.|TRBV7-2|TRBJ1-6
CASSISPQASNSPLHF
TGTGCCAGCAGCATCTCCCCGCAGGCGAGCAATTCACCCCTCCACTTT
>once|.|TRBV2|TRBJ1-6
CASRVEGHDNSPLHF
TGCGCCAGCCGAGTGGAGGGACACGATAATTCACCCCTCCACTTT
>.|TRBD2|TRBV7-3|TRBJ2-7
CASSRTSGSYDEQYF
TGTGCCAGCAGCAGGACTAGCGGGAGTTACGACGAGCAGTACTTC
>few|.|TRBV20-1|TRBJ2-7
CSASLGVSYEQYF
TGCAGTGCTAGTCTTGGGGTTTCCTACGAGCAGTACTTC
>.|.|TRBV15|TRBJ1-1
CATSRGLGGVKLAFF
TGTGCCACCAGCAGAGGTTTGGGGGGCGTTAAGTTGGCTTTCTTT
>few|TRBD1|TRBV18|TRBJ1-5
CASSPIEVTGAQPQHF
TGTGCCAGCTCACCAATCGAGGTCACAGGGGCTCAGCCCCAGCATTTT
>.|.|TRBV18|TRBJ1-1
CASSPQSEAFF
TGTGCCAGCTCACCACAGTCTGAAGCTTTCTTT
>.|TRBD1|TRBV15|TRBJ1-2
CATSSYLTGAGGYTF
TGTGCCACCAGCAGCTACCTCACAGGGGCGGGTGGCTACACCTTC
>.|.|TRBV7-9|TRBJ2-7
CASSYSLQGITYEQYF
TGTGCCAGCAGTTACTCGCTACAGGGAATCACCTACGAGCAGTACTTC
>.|TRBD1|TRBV10-3|TRBJ2-5
CAAGVSGGETQYF
TGTGCCGCAGGCGTCTCAGGGGGAGAGACCCAGTACTTC
>few|.|TRBV30|TRBJ1-1
CAWSVGSEAFF
TGTGCCTGGAGTGTAGGGTCTGAAGCTTTCTTT
>.|.|TRBV20-1|TRBJ1-1
CSADPGAGGTEAFF
TGCAGTGCTGACCCCGGAGCAGGCGGCACTGAAGCTTTCTTT
>few|.|TRBV7-6|TRBJ2-7
CAGSSGYEQYF
TGTGCCGGCAGCTCAGGGTATGAGCAGTACTTC
>few|.|TRBV12-3/TRBV12-4|TRBJ1-5
CASEAGVRGNQPQHF
TGTGCCAGCGAGGCGGGGGTGCGAGGCAATCAGCCCCAGCATTTT
>.|.|TRBV7-2|TRBJ1-2
CASSPDSRGFDYGYTF
TGTGCCAGCAGCCCAGATTCCCGGGGGTTTGACTATGGCTACACCTTC
>many|.|TRBV19|TRBJ1-6
CASTIDPPDSPLHF
TGTGCCAGTACCATCGATCCCCCGGATTCACCCCTCCACTTT
>.|.|TRBV9|TRBJ1-2
CASSVARQAGYGYTF
TGTGCCAGCAGCGTAGCACGACAGGCTGGCTATGGCTACACCTTC
>few|TRBD1|TRBV7-9|TRBJ2-7
CASGRDSWYEQYF
TGTGCCAGCGGCAGGGACAGTTGGTACGAGCAGTACTTC
>many|TRBD1|TRBV29-1|TRBJ2-7
CSVEGDRGRYEQYF
TGCAGCGTTGAAGGGGACAGGGGGCGATACGAGCAGTACTTC
>.|.|TRBV12-3/TRBV12-4|TRBJ1-1
CASNAGDSNTEAFF
TGTGCCAGCAATGCAGGGGATTCGAACACTGAAGCTTTCTTT
>.|.|TRBV12-3/TRBV12-4|TRBJ2-3
CASSPNADTQYF
TGTGCCAGCAGTCCCAATGCAGATACGCAGTATTTT
>.|.|TRBV29-1|TRBJ1-1
CSSFGRLNTEAFF
TGCAGCTCCTTTGGGCGCCTGAACACTGAAGCTTTCTTT
>.|TRBD2|TRBV29-1|TRBJ2-7
CSVEAPTGGRNGLEQYF
TGCAGCGTTGAGGCCCCGACTGGCGGGAGGAATGGCCTCGAGCAGTACTTC
>.|TRBD1|TRBV6-6|TRBJ1-1
CASSLSSGDSEAFF
TGTGCCAGCAGCCTCAGCTCCGGGGACAGTGAAGCTTTCTTT
>.|TRBD1|TRBV24-1|TRBJ2-2
CATSGVTGATGELFF
TGTGCCACCAGTGGGGTGACAGGGGCCACCGGGGAGCTGTTTTTT
>many|.|TRBV6-5|TRBJ1-1
CASSPLGRNTEAFF
TGTGCCAGCAGCCCGCTGGGCAGGAACACTGAAGCTTTCTTT
>.|TRBD1|TRBV10-3|TRBJ1-1
CAIGQENTEAFF
TGTGCCATCGGACAGGAGAACACTGAAGCTTTCTTT
>.|.|TRBV28|TRBJ2-2
CDSSPRTGELFF
TGTGACAGCAGTCCCCGAACCGGGGAGCTGTTTTTT
>.|.|TRBV28|TRBJ1-5
CASSLNFKPQHF
TGTGCCAGCAGTTTAAATTTCAAGCCCCAGCATTTT
>.|.|TRBV7-2|TRBJ2-5
CASSLDHISGKETQYF
TGTGCCAGCAGCTTAGACCATATTAGCGGCAAAGAGACCCAGTACTTC
>.|.|TRBV6-2/TRBV6-3|TRBJ1-3
CASDRSSGNTIYF
TGTGCCAGTGACCGGAGCTCTGGAAACACCATATATTTT
>.|.|TRBV20-1|TRBJ1-2
CSAHGGRVVGYTF
TGCAGTGCACACGGGGGCAGGGTGGTTGGCTACACCTTC
>.|.|TRBV7-8|TRBJ1-1
CASSDEVRAGDTEAFF
TGTGCCAGCAGCGATGAGGTTAGGGCGGGGGACACTGAAGCTTTCTTT
>few|.|TRBV5-5|TRBJ2-7
CASSLAWNLRYEQYF
TGTGCCAGCAGCTTGGCCTGGAACCTCCGCTACGAGCAGTACTTC
>.|TRBD2|TRBV29-1|TRBJ2-7
CSAVGLNPYEQYF
TGCAGCGCCGTGGGACTAAATCCCTACGAGCAGTACTTC
>.|.|TRBV7-9|TRBJ2-5
CASSHPGHPRETQYF
TGTGCCAGCAGCCACCCGGGACATCCTCGGGAGACCCAGTACTTC
>many|.|TRBV9|TRBJ2-7
CASSVGVSAYEQYF
TGTGCCAGCAGCGTAGGCGTGTCGGCCTACGAGCAGTACTTC
>.|TRBD1|TRBV7-9|TRBJ2-7
CASRPGQVAYEQYF
TGTGCCAGCAGACCGGGACAGGTTGCCTACGAGCAGTACTTC
>many|.|TRBV11-2|TRBJ2-5
CASSLGGWEETQYF
TGTGCCAGCAGCTTAGGGGGCTGGGAAGAGACCCAGTACTTC
>.|.|TRBV20-1|TRBJ1-5
CSGFGQWDNQPQHF
TGCAGTGGGTTTGGACAGTGGGACAATCAGCCCCAGCATTTT
>.|.|TRBV30|TRBJ1-2
CAWSVLGVGGYTF
TGTGCCTGGAGTGTACTTGGGGTAGGCGGCTACACCTTC
>.|.|TRBV14|TRBJ1-2
CASSPVTILGYTF
TGTGCCAGCAGCCCTGTGACTATTCTTGGCTACACCTTC
>few|TRBD1|TRBV10-2|TRBJ2-7
CASSQGTGSKQYF
TGTGCCAGCAGCCAAGGGACAGGCTCTAAGCAGTACTTC
>few|.|TRBV4-1|TRBJ1-2
CASSPIGRLRQGAFGYTF
TGCGCCAGCAGCCCCATCGGGCGTCTACGACAAGGGGCTTTTGGCTACACCTTC
>many|.|TRBV20-1|TRBJ1-5
CSAIKQLSNQPQHF
TGCAGTGCTATTAAACAGCTTAGCAATCAGCCCCAGCATTTT
>.|TRBD2|TRBV7-8|TRBJ2-7
CASSLNSGSNSYEQYF
TGTGCCAGCAGCTTAAATAGCGGGAGTAACTCCTACGAGCAGTACTTC